Sequencing of this TCR beta chain was carried out in a study of T cells in Graves' hyperthyroidism and ophthalmopathy. Germline V gene data show CDR1 as MDHEN and CDR2 as SYDVKM. With V trimmed by 6 bases and J by 1 base, 10 bases remained unmatched. There are 16 residues in the CDR3. Diagnoses were made from clinical symptoms, serum measures (thyroxine and TRAb), thyroid ultrasound and orbital computed tomography. This clonotype was counted ten times or more. The antigen is undetermined. General study results and limits: Ophthalmopathy, which appeared later, was predicted by the model a median about 6.8 months before onset. Blood held most thyroid clonotypes expanded above 0.001 frequency.

Amplified regions were TCR beta CDR3 sequences from RNA transcripts. When the TCR CDR3 underwent first-round RT-PCR, the HTBI primer set was used. In TCRdb, the multiplex PCR reads were re-called with MiXCR into one record per CDR3 protein. The sample holds some 300,000 distinct CDR3 sequences, about 19% seen once. The J gene is TRBJ2-3, the V gene TRBV28; 7 nucleotides agree with TRBD2. The source is a man aged 45-60 years with Graves' ophthalmopathy. Material for sequencing was blood. The CDR3 DNA reads TGTGCCAGCAGCCCCCGGACGGGAGGAGGCACAGATACGCAGTATTTT. This codes for CASSPRTGGGTDTQYF.